The clone carrying this TCR beta chain was counted a few times. This CDR3 has 16 amino acids. Germline assignment: CDR1 KGHSH and CDR2 LQKENI. V shed 4 bases, J shed 8 bases, and the junction held 7 bases outside the gene matches. The sample is drawn from a study of blood T cell repertoires in COVID-19. Authors' methods: Counts of nucleated cells, estimated from reference gene primer amplification, were obtained. Sequencing was performed with immunoSEQ multiplex PCR; in TCRdb, only in-frame clones are kept and a portion is missing. For V, J and clone size, that table is used; D and trimming come from the DNA. Here the sample spans over 200,000 clones, around 80% being singletons.

Sequencing was carried out using peripheral blood. This receptor was taken from a human donor in a cohort sampled during active COVID-19. The chain employs TRBV18 and TRBJ2-1, with 14 positions matching TRBD2. The CDR3 here is CASSRETGLAGDEQFF. For the CDR3, the DNA is TGTGCCAGCTCACGAGAAACGGGACTAGCGGGAGATGAGCAGTTCTTC.